These T cell receptor beta chains were read from a single sample in a study of blood T cell repertoires in COVID-19. The protocol was immunoSEQ multiplex PCR, while the TCRdb copy is restricted to in-frame clones and leaves out a portion. The table shows around 13,000 clones, with 88% occurring only once. The specimen was peripheral blood. These TCRs come from a human donor in a cohort sampled during active COVID-19. The CDR3 runs from the conserved cysteine through the conserved F or W. The D gene is left open where the match is weak. Clone size appears in some rows only: once, few, many, or a class for an expanded clone.

d_call: TRBD1; j_call: TRBJ2-7; v_call: TRBV7-9; clone_size: few; cdr3_aa: CASSAAPGTGPYEQYF; cdr3_nt: TGTGCCAGCAGCGCCGCCCCCGGGACAGGGCCGTACGAGCAGTACTTC
d_call: TRBD1; j_call: TRBJ2-2; v_call: TRBV6-5; clone_size: .; cdr3_aa: CATEQGPNTGELFF; cdr3_nt: TGTGCCACAGAACAGGGGCCGAACACCGGGGAGCTGTTTTTT
d_call: .; j_call: TRBJ2-7; v_call: TRBV27; clone_size: once; cdr3_aa: CASSLRGNEQYF; cdr3_nt: TGTGCCAGCAGTTTACGAGGGAACGAGCAGTACTTC
d_call: .; j_call: TRBJ1-1; v_call: TRBV5-1; clone_size: .; cdr3_aa: CASSLSGTSPEAFF; cdr3_nt: TGCGCCAGCAGCTTGTCTGGTACTAGTCCTGAAGCTTTCTTT
d_call: TRBD2; j_call: TRBJ2-7; v_call: TRBV6-2/TRBV6-3; clone_size: once; cdr3_aa: CASSLSGGAYEQYF; cdr3_nt: TGTGCCAGCAGCCTCAGTGGGGGGGCCTACGAGCAGTACTTC
d_call: .; j_call: TRBJ2-7; v_call: TRBV5-6; clone_size: .; cdr3_aa: CASSLAGGGISYEQYF; cdr3_nt: TGTGCCAGCAGCTTGGCAGGCGGCGGGATCTCCTACGAGCAGTACTTC
d_call: .; j_call: TRBJ2-7; v_call: TRBV5-6; clone_size: .; cdr3_aa: CASSLSAAEQYF; cdr3_nt: TGTGCCAGCAGCTTGTCAGCGGCCGAGCAGTACTTC
d_call: .; j_call: TRBJ1-2; v_call: TRBV7-3; clone_size: .; cdr3_aa: CASSLGGNYGYTF; cdr3_nt: TGTGCCAGCAGCTTGGGGGGGAACTATGGCTACACCTTC
d_call: .; j_call: TRBJ2-7; v_call: TRBV6-2/TRBV6-3; clone_size: .; cdr3_aa: CASSYRPTGQYF; cdr3_nt: TGTGCCAGCAGTTACCGGCCTACGGGGCAGTACTTC
d_call: TRBD2; j_call: TRBJ2-7; v_call: TRBV11-3; clone_size: few; cdr3_aa: CASTQGLSPHEQYF; cdr3_nt: TGTGCCAGCACCCAGGGACTAAGCCCCCACGAGCAGTACTTC
d_call: .; j_call: TRBJ1-4; v_call: TRBV28; clone_size: .; cdr3_aa: CASSPPGASGEKLFF; cdr3_nt: TGTGCCAGCAGTCCGCCAGGTGCATCGGGGGAAAAACTGTTTTTT
d_call: .; j_call: TRBJ2-7; v_call: TRBV7-9; clone_size: .; cdr3_aa: CASSLDGRSSKF; cdr3_nt: TGTGCCAGCAGCTTAGATGGCAGGTCGTCTAAATTC
d_call: .; j_call: TRBJ1-5; v_call: TRBV28; clone_size: .; cdr3_aa: CASRILAGDDNQPQHF; cdr3_nt: TGTGCCAGCAGAATCCTGGCGGGGGATGACAATCAGCCCCAGCATTTT
d_call: .; j_call: TRBJ2-1; v_call: TRBV11-2; clone_size: once; cdr3_aa: CASSLVAGLRGNEQFF; cdr3_nt: TGTGCCAGCAGCTTAGTGGCGGGGTTGCGTGGGAATGAGCAGTTCTTC
d_call: TRBD2; j_call: TRBJ2-5; v_call: TRBV30; clone_size: .; cdr3_aa: CAWSSTPGTSGGARRRETQYF; cdr3_nt: TGTGCCTGGAGTTCCACCCCAGGGACTAGCGGGGGGGCTCGAAGGCGAGAGACCCAGTACTTC
d_call: .; j_call: TRBJ2-1; v_call: TRBV15; clone_size: .; cdr3_aa: CATSSRGNEQFF; cdr3_nt: TGTGCCACCAGCAGCAGGGGCAATGAGCAGTTCTTC
d_call: .; j_call: TRBJ1-1; v_call: TRBV11-1; clone_size: once; cdr3_aa: CASSLARYTEAFF; cdr3_nt: TGTGCCAGCAGCTTAGCCAGGTACACTGAAGCTTTCTTT
d_call: .; j_call: TRBJ2-3; v_call: TRBV6-5; clone_size: .; cdr3_aa: CASLLPGTDTQYF; cdr3_nt: TGTGCCAGCTTGTTACCAGGGACAGATACGCAGTATTTT
d_call: .; j_call: TRBJ2-5; v_call: TRBV9; clone_size: .; cdr3_aa: CASSAEVHETQYF; cdr3_nt: TGTGCCAGCAGCGCCGAGGTTCATGAGACCCAGTACTTC
d_call: TRBD2; j_call: TRBJ2-3; v_call: TRBV7-7; clone_size: .; cdr3_aa: CASSPLSGANADTQYF; cdr3_nt: TGTGCCAGCAGCCCCCTGAGCGGGGCCAATGCAGATACGCAGTATTTT
d_call: TRBD2; j_call: TRBJ2-7; v_call: TRBV6-1; clone_size: .; cdr3_aa: CASSVSLGGGAYEQYF; cdr3_nt: TGTGCCAGCAGTGTAAGTCTGGGCGGGGGGGCCTACGAGCAGTACTTC
d_call: .; j_call: TRBJ2-5; v_call: TRBV13; clone_size: .; cdr3_aa: CASRWRGGGETQYF; cdr3_nt: TGTGCCAGCAGATGGAGGGGGGGCGGTGAGACCCAGTACTTC
d_call: .; j_call: TRBJ2-7; v_call: TRBV3-1/TRBV3-2; clone_size: .; cdr3_aa: CASSQLARVEQYF; cdr3_nt: TGTGCCAGCAGCCAACTCGCACGGGTTGAGCAGTACTTC
d_call: TRBD1; j_call: TRBJ1-2; v_call: TRBV6-2/TRBV6-3; clone_size: .; cdr3_aa: CASSSDRGREVGYTF; cdr3_nt: TGTGCCAGCAGTTCGGACAGGGGGCGCGAAGTTGGCTACACCTTC
d_call: .; j_call: TRBJ1-2; v_call: TRBV29-1; clone_size: once; cdr3_aa: CSVKGVSYTF; cdr3_nt: TGCAGCGTGAAGGGGGTTAGCTACACCTTC
d_call: .; j_call: TRBJ1-4; v_call: TRBV5-1; clone_size: once; cdr3_aa: CASSLVTAPNEKLFF; cdr3_nt: TGCGCCAGCAGCTTGGTGACAGCGCCAAATGAAAAACTGTTTTTT
d_call: TRBD2; j_call: TRBJ2-7; v_call: TRBV5-3; clone_size: .; cdr3_aa: CARSLPGLAGYYEQYF; cdr3_nt: TGTGCCAGAAGCCTTCCCGGACTAGCGGGGTACTACGAGCAGTACTTC
d_call: TRBD1; j_call: TRBJ2-7; v_call: TRBV5-1; clone_size: .; cdr3_aa: CASSSSGQGTVEQYF; cdr3_nt: TGCGCCAGCAGCTCGTCCGGACAGGGTACGGTCGAGCAGTACTTC
d_call: .; j_call: TRBJ2-7; v_call: TRBV19; clone_size: .; cdr3_aa: CASSSTGGSYEQYF; cdr3_nt: TGTGCCAGTAGTTCGACAGGCGGGTCCTACGAGCAGTACTTC
d_call: TRBD2; j_call: TRBJ2-3; v_call: TRBV5-1; clone_size: .; cdr3_aa: CASSPGTRGQSTDTQYF; cdr3_nt: TGCGCCAGCAGCCCAGGGACTAGGGGTCAGAGCACAGATACGCAGTATTTT
d_call: .; j_call: TRBJ2-1; v_call: TRBV9; clone_size: .; cdr3_aa: CASSPPRVGSYNEQFF; cdr3_nt: TGTGCCAGCAGCCCACCCAGGGTTGGCTCCTACAATGAGCAGTTCTTC
d_call: TRBD2; j_call: TRBJ2-2; v_call: TRBV5-5; clone_size: .; cdr3_aa: CASSLRTSGSSSTGELFF; cdr3_nt: TGTGCCAGCAGCCTCCGGACTAGCGGGAGTAGTAGCACCGGGGAGCTGTTTTTT
d_call: TRBD2; j_call: TRBJ2-2; v_call: TRBV27; clone_size: .; cdr3_aa: CASRSGLAGANTGELFF; cdr3_nt: TGTGCCAGCAGATCGGGACTAGCGGGTGCGAACACCGGGGAGCTGTTTTTT
d_call: .; j_call: TRBJ1-5; v_call: TRBV7-6; clone_size: few; cdr3_aa: CASSSKTELTGNQPQHF; cdr3_nt: TGTGCCAGCAGCTCCAAGACAGAACTTACCGGCAATCAGCCCCAGCATTTT
d_call: TRBD1; j_call: TRBJ2-3; v_call: TRBV10-3; clone_size: .; cdr3_aa: CAISERQGAGTDTQYF; cdr3_nt: TGTGCCATCAGTGAGCGACAGGGGGCCGGCACAGATACGCAGTATTTT
d_call: .; j_call: TRBJ2-2; v_call: TRBV10-1; clone_size: .; cdr3_aa: CASSESAGLFF; cdr3_nt: TGCGCCAGCAGTGAGTCGGCAGGGCTGTTTTTT
d_call: .; j_call: TRBJ1-2; v_call: TRBV30; clone_size: once; cdr3_aa: CAWGKPTGSLPYGYTF; cdr3_nt: TGTGCCTGGGGTAAACCTACAGGGTCCCTTCCCTATGGCTACACCTTC
d_call: .; j_call: TRBJ1-1; v_call: TRBV3-1/TRBV3-2; clone_size: few; cdr3_aa: CASSQEFSEAFF; cdr3_nt: TGTGCCAGCAGCCAAGAATTCTCTGAAGCTTTCTTT
d_call: .; j_call: TRBJ2-3; v_call: TRBV7-2; clone_size: .; cdr3_aa: CASSLNPRDTQYF; cdr3_nt: TGTGCCAGCAGCTTGAACCCACGGGATACGCAGTATTTT
d_call: .; j_call: TRBJ1-3; v_call: TRBV18; clone_size: .; cdr3_aa: CASSPGGTSSGNTIYF; cdr3_nt: TGTGCCAGCTCCCCCGGGGGTACGAGCTCTGGAAACACCATATATTTT